The clone carrying this TCR beta chain has just a few counts. The antigen is unknown. The data are from a study of quantifying T cell responses using KT2 cells. Study overall: Reverse transcription used primers in the TCR alpha and beta constant regions. The second PCR ran as a qPCR until a predetermined fluorescence threshold was reached.

Each cDNA got a UMI-containing oligo ligated at its 3' end. First-round PCR used four to five cycles and beta primers RC1.1 and RC1.2 covering TRBC1 and TRBC2. One entry per CDR3 protein, called by TCRdb with MiXCR from the UMI-ligation and nested PCR reads. Here the sample spans fewer than 40,000 distinct CDR3 sequences, under 7.5% being singletons. The CDR3 consists of 17 residues. Between the trimmed V and J ends, which lost 0 bases and 0 bases, there was a span of 16 bases. Per germline, CDR1 GTSNPN and CDR2 SVGIG (reference sequence). The sample is PBMC spiked with counted cells of clone KT2. General study findings and limits: Very high KT2 spike-in numbers caused saturation in KT2 sequence detection. Counts of KT2 alpha and beta sequences rose linearly with the number of KT2 cells added.

The TCR originated in a human donor. V is TRBV30 and J is TRBJ2-3; a weak D match, TRBD2 (5 bases). Material: PBMCs spiked with cells of the T cell clone KT2. The CDR3 region has the DNA TGTGCCTGGAGTGTAAGATACGGGATGCGAAGCACAGATACGCAGTATTTT. Amino acids: CAWSVRYGMRSTDTQYF.